The 8 T cell receptor beta chains reported below all come from one sample, sequenced in a study of T cell repertoires in cytomegalovirus infection (dated 2019 in TCRdb). TCRdb names Illumina HiSeq 1500 as the instrument used. The public sequencing data were trimmed at Q25 with fastp and processed into clonotypes with MiXCR by TCRdb, which kept only in-frame beta chains. Records with the same CDR3 protein are collapsed into one entry carrying the most frequent genes and DNA. The sample table records 370,000 or so distinct CDR3 sequences; about 35% of these occur just once. Roughly 14% of the sample is taken by the ten largest. The treatment or condition label of this sample denotes: in vitro stimulation with specific CMV peptide epitopes to enrich CMV-specific T cells. No antigen has been assigned to these receptors. The sequences come from cultured PBMCs, collected from culture after CMV antigen stimulation. The receptors shown here come from a human donor in good health (CMV status not recorded). Some clones in this sample may be carry-over from other donors' samples.

This clonotype was seen only a few times. The chain uses TRBV12-3 or TRBV12-4 and TRBJ2-2, with TRBD2 matching over 7 bases. This CDR3 is 13 amino acids long. The ends lost 10 bases at V and 7 bases at J; junction bases unmatched: 9. CDR3 sequence: CAIKREGHGELFF. As DNA, the CDR3 is TGTGCCATTAAGCGGGAAGGGCACGGGGAGCTGTTTTTT.

The J gene is TRBJ1-2, the V gene TRBV7-8; 7 nucleotides align to TRBD1. This CDR3 has 14 residues. CDR1 and CDR2 (germline): SGHVS, FQNEAQ. V trimming: 5 bases; J trimming: 8 bases; junction bases outside the gene matches: 11. The DNA of the CDR3 is TGTGCCAGCAGCCTACGGGACAGTGGAAGCGGCTACACCTTC. Translating it yields CASSLRDSGSGYTF.

As regards this clonotype: A much larger clone differs from this one at a single base, so this may be a read error. The chain has TRBV7-2 and TRBJ2-3; no clear D. Germline CDR1 SGHTA, CDR2 FQGNSA. V gave up 1 base and J gave up 10 bases, with 9 bases separating them. This CDR3 comprises 12 residues. This CDR3 reads CASSLVSGAQYF. The CDR3 bases are TGTGCCAGCAGCTTAGTATCCGGTGCGCAGTATTTT.

In its sample, this clonotype was seen once. The CDR3 region has the DNA TGTGCCAGCAGCTTTACTAGCGGGAGAAACAATGAGCAGTTCTTC. Its protein is CASSFTSGRNNEQFF. The chain couples TRBV5-4 to TRBJ2-1; 11 bases align to TRBD2. Germline loops: CDR1 SGHNT, CDR2 YYREEE (reference sequence). Trimming took 2 bases from V and 5 from J; bases not matched to a gene: 3. The CDR3 is 15 residues long.

This clonotype counts as medium-sized. The chain is built from TRBV19 and TRBJ1-2; D perhaps matches TRBD1 (6 bases). V lost 3 bases, J lost 5 bases, and 10 bases lay in between. The length of the CDR3 is 13 residues. Germline values: CDR1 LNHDA, CDR2 SQIVND (reference sequence). CDR3 loop: CASSILDRYGYTF. For the CDR3, the DNA is TGTGCCAGTAGTATTCTGGACAGATATGGCTACACCTTC.

V gene TRBV7-2 combines with J gene TRBJ2-5; D assignment may be TRBD1 or TRBD2 (5 bases each). The CDR3 is 15 amino acids. CDR1 is SGHTA, CDR2 FQGNSA, per germline. V was trimmed by 2 bases and J by 7 bases, leaving 17 bases between them. The CDR3 nucleotides are TGTGCCAGCAGCTTATCCCACACCACGAGGGGGACCCAGTACTTC. Translated: CASSLSHTTRGTQYF.

The chain carries TRBV11-2 and TRBJ1-4; D not certain. The germline V gene encodes CDR1 SGHAT and CDR2 FQNNGV. There are 12 residues in the CDR3. V was cut by 2 bases and J by 7 bases, with 5 bases left in between. CDR3 sequence: CASSLRTEKLFF. In DNA, the CDR3 is TGTGCCAGCAGCTTACGCACTGAAAAACTGTTTTTT.

CDR3 amino acids: CASTRGMVPDTQYF. CDR3 nucleotides: TGTGCCAGCACGAGGGGGATGGTTCCAGATACGCAGTATTTT. The chain uses TRBV6-6 and TRBJ2-3; possible D gene TRBD1, 6 bases. The CDR3 has 14 residues. Germline V gives CDR1 MNHNY, CDR2 SVGAGI (reference sequence). The V gene lost 7 bases and the J gene lost 4 bases, with 15 bases spanning the gap.